A selection of T cell receptor beta chains follows, all from one sample in a study of CD4+ T cells in melanoma. Sequenced by immunoSEQ multiplex PCR; TCRdb stores in-frame clones only, minus some. This sample yields 15,000 or so clones, of which 50% to 75% are seen a single time; approximately 15% belongs to the top ten. The source material was cells from a culture (not recorded whether cultured in vitro). The receptor set was obtained from a human donor with melanoma. Both conserved end residues are part of each CDR3. A D gene is named only where the DNA matches it firmly. The listing skips clone size in some rows; elsewhere it reads once, few, many or a size class.

>TRBJ1-1|TRBV6-6|.|.
TGTGCCAGCAGTTCGCAAGGGAATACTGAAGCTTTCTTT
CASSSQGNTEAFF
>TRBJ2-5|TRBV7-9|.|.
TGTGCCAGCAGCTTAGAACAGGATTTCCCCCATATGCAAGAGACCCAGTACTTC
CASSLEQDFPHMQETQYF
>TRBJ2-1|TRBV6-1|TRBD1|.
TGTGCCAGTATCGACGTGGGACAGGGCGCAAATGAGCAGTTCTTC
CASIDVGQGANEQFF
>TRBJ2-7|TRBV5-1|TRBD1|.
TGCGCCAGCAGCTTCGATGGCAGGGGGCCAACAAGAGCGTCCTACGAGCAGTACTTC
CASSFDGRGPTRASYEQYF
>TRBJ1-6|TRBV4-1|.|few
TGCGCCAGCAGCCAAGGGGTCCAAGCCGGTAATTCACCCCTCCACTTT
CASSQGVQAGNSPLHF
>TRBJ2-5|TRBV4-1|.|few
TGCGCCAGCAGCCTCGGGGCCGGGGTTCGGGAGACCCAGTACTTC
CASSLGAGVRETQYF
>TRBJ2-7|TRBV5-1|.|.
TGCGCCAGCAGCTTCGGCGGACACGAGCAGTACTTC
CASSFGGHEQYF
>TRBJ2-3|TRBV7-3|TRBD2|.
TGTGCCAGCAGCCTAGCGGGGGCTACAGATACGCAGTATTTT
CASSLAGATDTQYF
>TRBJ1-2|TRBV11-2|TRBD1|.
TGTGCCAGCAGCGTGATAAACAGGGGAAGCGGCTACACCTTC
CASSVINRGSGYTF
>TRBJ2-2|TRBV6-6|.|.
TGTGCCAGCAGTTACGGCCGCGGGTCGACCGGGGAGCTGTTTTTT
CASSYGRGSTGELFF
>TRBJ1-1|TRBV5-1|TRBD1|.
TGCGCCAGCAGCCGCTCGGACAGGCGGACTGAAGCTTTCTTT
CASSRSDRRTEAFF
>TRBJ1-6|TRBV19|.|.
TGTGCCAGTAGTATCTTCCAGGTATCTTCACCCCTCCACTTT
CASSIFQVSSPLHF
>TRBJ2-5|TRBV5-8|.|.
TGTGCCAGCAGCTTGAAGGACTACTTCCTGGAGACCCAGTACTTC
CASSLKDYFLETQYF